The entry that follows covers one T cell receptor (beta chain) sequence. Antigen specificity is unknown. This entry is derived from a study of shared clonotypes between healthy human individuals. General study points: Sharing across four donors was seen in about 5% of naive CD4 clonotypes.

Subsets obtained from CD4+ cells comprised CD45RA+ naive and CD45RA-negative memory cells. Profiling relied on immunoSEQ multiplex PCR, and the TCRdb table lists in-frame clones only, not all of them. The sample holds hundreds of thousands of clones, around 78% seen once. Trimming pared 4 bases from V and 0 bases from J, leaving 14 bases between. CDR3 length: 17 residues. Germline lookup yields CDR1 SGHRS and CDR2 YFSETQ. This sequence joins TRBV5-1 and TRBJ2-6; D not resolved. The TCR comes from a young woman in good health. Sample: memory CD4+ T cells sorted from blood. Subset specified: CD45RA-negative fraction. The CDR3 here is CASSPIGRSSGANVLTF. The CDR3 coding sequence is TGCGCCAGCAGCCCCATTGGACGTAGCTCTGGGGCCAACGTCCTGACTTTC.